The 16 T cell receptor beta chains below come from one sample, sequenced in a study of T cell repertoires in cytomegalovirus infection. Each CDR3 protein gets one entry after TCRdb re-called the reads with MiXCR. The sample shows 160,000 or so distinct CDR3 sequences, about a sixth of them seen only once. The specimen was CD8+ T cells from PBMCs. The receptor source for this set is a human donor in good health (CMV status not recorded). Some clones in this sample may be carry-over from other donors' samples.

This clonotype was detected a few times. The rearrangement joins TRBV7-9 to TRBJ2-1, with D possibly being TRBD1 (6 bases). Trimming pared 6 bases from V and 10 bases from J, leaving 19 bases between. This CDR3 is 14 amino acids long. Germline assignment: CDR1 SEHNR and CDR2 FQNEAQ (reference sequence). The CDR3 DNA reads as TGTGCCAGCAGTCCCGCGCCAGGGGTCCCCGAGCAGTTCTTC. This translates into CASSPAPGVPEQFF.

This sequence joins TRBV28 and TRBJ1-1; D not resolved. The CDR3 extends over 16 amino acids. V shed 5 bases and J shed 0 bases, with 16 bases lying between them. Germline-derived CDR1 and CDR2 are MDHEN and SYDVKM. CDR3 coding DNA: TGTGCCAGCAGTCCCCACTCGAGAGCCCTGAACACTGAAGCTTTCTTT. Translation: CASSPHSRALNTEAFF.

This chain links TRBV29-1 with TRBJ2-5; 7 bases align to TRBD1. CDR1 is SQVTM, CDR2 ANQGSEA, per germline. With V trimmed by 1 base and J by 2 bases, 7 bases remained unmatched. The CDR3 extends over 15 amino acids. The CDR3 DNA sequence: TGCAGCGTTGAAGCATGGGACAGACTACAAGAGACCCAGTACTTC. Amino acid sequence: CSVEAWDRLQETQYF. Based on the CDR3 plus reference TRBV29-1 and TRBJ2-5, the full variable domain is SAVISQKPSRDICQRGTSLTIQCQVDSQVTMMFWYRQQPGQSLTLIATANQGSEATYESGFVIDKFPISRPNLTFSTLTVSNMSPEDSSIYLCSVEAWDRLQETQYFGPGTRLLVL.

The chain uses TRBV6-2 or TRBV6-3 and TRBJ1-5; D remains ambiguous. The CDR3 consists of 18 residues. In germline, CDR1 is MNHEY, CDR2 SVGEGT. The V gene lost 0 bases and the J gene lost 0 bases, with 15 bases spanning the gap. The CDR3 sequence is CASSYSMITDRSNQPQHF. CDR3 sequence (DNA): TGTGCCAGCAGTTACTCCATGATCACAGACCGTAGCAATCAGCCCCAGCATTTT.

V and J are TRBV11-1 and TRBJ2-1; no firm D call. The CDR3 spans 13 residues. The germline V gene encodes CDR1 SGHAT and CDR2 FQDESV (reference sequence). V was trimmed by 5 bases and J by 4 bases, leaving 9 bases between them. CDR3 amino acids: CASSHGQYNEQFF. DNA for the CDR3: TGTGCCAGCAGCCACGGGCAGTACAATGAGCAGTTCTTC.

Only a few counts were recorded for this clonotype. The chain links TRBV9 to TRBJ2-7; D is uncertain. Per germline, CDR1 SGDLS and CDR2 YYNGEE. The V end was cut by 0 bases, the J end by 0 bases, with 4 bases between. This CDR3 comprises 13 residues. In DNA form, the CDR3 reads TGTGCCAGCAGCGTAGATAGCTCCTACGAGCAGTACTTC. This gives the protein CASSVDSSYEQYF.

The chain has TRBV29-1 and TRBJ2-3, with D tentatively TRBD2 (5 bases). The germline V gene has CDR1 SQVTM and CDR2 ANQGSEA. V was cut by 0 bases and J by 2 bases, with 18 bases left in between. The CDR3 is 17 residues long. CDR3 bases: TGCAGCGTTGAAGAAGGAGGCAGGTCCAGCATCACAGATACGCAGTATTTT. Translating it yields CSVEEGGRSSITDTQYF.

The CDR3 is CASSYLTGAGANVLTF. For the CDR3, the DNA is TGTGCCAGCAGTTACCTAACAGGGGCTGGGGCCAACGTCCTGACTTTC. V usage is TRBV6-2 or TRBV6-3 and J usage is TRBJ2-6, with 7 bases identical to TRBD1. CDR3 length equals 16 residues. J was trimmed by 2 bases and V by 2 bases; bases with no gene match: 3. The germline CDR1 and CDR2 sequences are MNHEY and SVGEGT.

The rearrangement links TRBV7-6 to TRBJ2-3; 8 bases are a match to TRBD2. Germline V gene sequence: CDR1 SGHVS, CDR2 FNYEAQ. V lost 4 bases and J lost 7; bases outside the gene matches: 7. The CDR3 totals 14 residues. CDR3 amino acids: CASSSPPGGNTQYF. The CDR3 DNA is TGTGCCAGCAGCTCCCCCCCGGGAGGGAATACGCAGTATTTT.

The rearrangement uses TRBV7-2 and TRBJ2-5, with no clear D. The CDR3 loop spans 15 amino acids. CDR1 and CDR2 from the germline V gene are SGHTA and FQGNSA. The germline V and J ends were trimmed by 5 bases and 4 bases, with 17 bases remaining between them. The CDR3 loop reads CASSPLFHTPETQYF. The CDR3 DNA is TGTGCCAGCAGCCCCCTCTTTCATACCCCAGAGACCCAGTACTTC.

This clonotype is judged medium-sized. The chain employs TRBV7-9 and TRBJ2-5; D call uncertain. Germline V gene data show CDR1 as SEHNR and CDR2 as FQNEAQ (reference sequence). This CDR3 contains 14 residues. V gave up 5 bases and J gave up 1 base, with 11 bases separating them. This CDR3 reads CASSTTERQETQYF. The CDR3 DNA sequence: TGTGCCAGCAGCACAACGGAACGCCAAGAGACCCAGTACTTC.

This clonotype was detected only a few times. CDR3 coding DNA: TGTGCCAGCAGCTATTCCTCAGGGGTGGATACGCAGTATTTT. Protein: CASSYSSGVDTQYF. V and J are TRBV7-2 and TRBJ2-3; the D gene is possibly TRBD1 (6 bases). This CDR3 has 14 amino acids. The germline V gene encodes CDR1 SGHTA and CDR2 FQGNSA. Deletions cut 4 bases from V and 6 bases from J, with 14 bases between.

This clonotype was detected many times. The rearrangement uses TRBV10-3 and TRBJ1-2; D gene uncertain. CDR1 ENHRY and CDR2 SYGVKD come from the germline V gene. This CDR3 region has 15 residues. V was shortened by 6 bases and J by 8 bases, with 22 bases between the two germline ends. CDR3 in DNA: TGTGCCATCAGAGCAGCCCGAAACGACGTCATAGGCTACACCTTC. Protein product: CAIRAARNDVIGYTF.

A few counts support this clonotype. CDR3: CASSFASGGELFF. The CDR3, as DNA: TGTGCCAGCAGCTTCGCTAGCGGCGGGGAGCTGTTTTTT. The chain uses TRBV7-2 and TRBJ2-2, with 7 positions matching TRBD2. Looked up from germline, CDR1 is SGHTA and CDR2 is FQGNSA. The CDR3 runs to 13 residues. With 3 bases clipped from V and 7 bases from J, the junction kept 2 bases outside the gene matches.

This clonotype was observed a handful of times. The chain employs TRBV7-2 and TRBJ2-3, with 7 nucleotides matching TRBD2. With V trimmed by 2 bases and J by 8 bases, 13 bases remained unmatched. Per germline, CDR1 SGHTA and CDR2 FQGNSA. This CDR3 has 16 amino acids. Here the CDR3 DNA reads TGTGCCAGCAGCTTACGTTCTAGCGGCCCAGGTGGTACGCAGTATTTT. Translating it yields CASSLRSSGPGGTQYF.

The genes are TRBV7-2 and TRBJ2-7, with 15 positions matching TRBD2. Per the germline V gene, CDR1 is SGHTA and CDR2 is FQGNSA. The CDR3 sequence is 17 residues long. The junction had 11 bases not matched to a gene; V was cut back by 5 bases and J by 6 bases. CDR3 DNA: TGTGCCAGCAGCCCGCGGACTAGCGGGAGGGTTCGGGGCGAGCAGTACTTC. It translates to CASSPRTSGRVRGEQYF.